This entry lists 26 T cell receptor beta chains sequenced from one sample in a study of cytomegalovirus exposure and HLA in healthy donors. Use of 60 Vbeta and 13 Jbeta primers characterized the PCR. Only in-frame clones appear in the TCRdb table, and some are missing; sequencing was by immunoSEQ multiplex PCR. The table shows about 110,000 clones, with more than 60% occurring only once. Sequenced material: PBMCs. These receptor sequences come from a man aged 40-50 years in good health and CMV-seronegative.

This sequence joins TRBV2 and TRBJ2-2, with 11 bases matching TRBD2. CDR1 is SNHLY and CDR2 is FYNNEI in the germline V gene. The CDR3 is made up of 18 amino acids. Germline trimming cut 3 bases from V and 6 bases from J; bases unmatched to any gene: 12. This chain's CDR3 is CASSDLFLAGGGAGELFF. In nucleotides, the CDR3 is TGTGCCAGCAGTGACCTCTTTCTAGCGGGGGGCGGAGCCGGGGAGCTGTTTTTT.

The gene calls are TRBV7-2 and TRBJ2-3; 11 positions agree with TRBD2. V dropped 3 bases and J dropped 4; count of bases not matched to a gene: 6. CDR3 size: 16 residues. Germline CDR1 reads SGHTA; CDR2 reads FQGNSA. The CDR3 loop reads CASSFSGGAMADTQYF. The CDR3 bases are TGTGCCAGCAGCTTTAGCGGGGGGGCTATGGCAGATACGCAGTATTTT.

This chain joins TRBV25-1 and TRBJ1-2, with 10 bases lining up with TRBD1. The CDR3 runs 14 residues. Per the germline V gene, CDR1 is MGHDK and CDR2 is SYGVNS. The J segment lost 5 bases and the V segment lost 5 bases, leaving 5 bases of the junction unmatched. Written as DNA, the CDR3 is TGTGCCAGCAGTAAGTCGGGACAGGGGTATGGCTACACCTTC. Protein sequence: CASSKSGQGYGYTF.

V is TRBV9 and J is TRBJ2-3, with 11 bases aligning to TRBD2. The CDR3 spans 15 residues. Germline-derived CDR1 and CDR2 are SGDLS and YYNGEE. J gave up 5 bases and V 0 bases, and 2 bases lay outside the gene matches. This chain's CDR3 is CASSVGLAGGDTQYF. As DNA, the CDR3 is TGTGCCAGCAGCGTAGGTCTAGCGGGGGGAGATACGCAGTATTTT. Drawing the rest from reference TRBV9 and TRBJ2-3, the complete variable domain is DSGVTQTPKHLITATGQRVTLRCSPRSGDLSVYWYQQSLDQGLQFLIQYYNGEERAKGNILERFSAQQFPDLHSELNLSSLELGDSALYFCASSVGLAGGDTQYFGPGTRLTVL.

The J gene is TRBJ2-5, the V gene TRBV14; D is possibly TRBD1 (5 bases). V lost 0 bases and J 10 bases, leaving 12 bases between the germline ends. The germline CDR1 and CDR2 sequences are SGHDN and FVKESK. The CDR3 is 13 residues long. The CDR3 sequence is CASSQERQGNQYF. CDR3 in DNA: TGTGCCAGCAGCCAAGAACGGCAGGGAAACCAGTACTTC.

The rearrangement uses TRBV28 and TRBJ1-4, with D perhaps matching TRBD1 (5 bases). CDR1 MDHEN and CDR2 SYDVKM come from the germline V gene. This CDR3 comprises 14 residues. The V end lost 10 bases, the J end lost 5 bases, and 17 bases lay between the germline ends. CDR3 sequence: CATGTQGVNEKLFF. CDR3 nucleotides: TGTGCCACCGGGACTCAAGGGGTCAATGAAAAACTGTTTTTT.

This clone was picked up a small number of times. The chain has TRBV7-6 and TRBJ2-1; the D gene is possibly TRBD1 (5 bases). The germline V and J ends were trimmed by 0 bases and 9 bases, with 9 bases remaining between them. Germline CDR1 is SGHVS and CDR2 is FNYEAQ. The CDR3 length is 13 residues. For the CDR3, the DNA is TGTGCCAGCAGCTTAGCGACAGCTGGTGAGCAGTTCTTC. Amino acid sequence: CASSLATAGEQFF.

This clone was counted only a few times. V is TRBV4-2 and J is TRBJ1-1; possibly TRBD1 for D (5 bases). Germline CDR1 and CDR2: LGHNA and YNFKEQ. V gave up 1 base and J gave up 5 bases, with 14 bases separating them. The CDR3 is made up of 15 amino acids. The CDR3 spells CASSQVSGLGTEAFF. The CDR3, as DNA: TGTGCCAGCAGCCAAGTTTCGGGACTAGGGACTGAAGCTTTCTTT.

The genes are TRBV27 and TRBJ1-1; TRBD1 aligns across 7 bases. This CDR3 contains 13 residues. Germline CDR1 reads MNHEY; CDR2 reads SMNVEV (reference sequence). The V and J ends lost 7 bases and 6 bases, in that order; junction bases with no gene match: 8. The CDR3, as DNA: TGTGCCAGCAAGTCAAGGGGGCGCGCTGAAGCTTTCTTT. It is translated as CASKSRGRAEAFF.

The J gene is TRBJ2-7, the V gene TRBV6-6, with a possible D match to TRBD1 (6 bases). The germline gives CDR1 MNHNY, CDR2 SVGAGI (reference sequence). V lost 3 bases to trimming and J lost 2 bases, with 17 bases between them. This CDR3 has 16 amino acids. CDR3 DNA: TGTGCCAGCAGTTATTCGACTGGGGGCCGAACCTACGAGCAGTACTTC. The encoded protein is CASSYSTGGRTYEQYF.

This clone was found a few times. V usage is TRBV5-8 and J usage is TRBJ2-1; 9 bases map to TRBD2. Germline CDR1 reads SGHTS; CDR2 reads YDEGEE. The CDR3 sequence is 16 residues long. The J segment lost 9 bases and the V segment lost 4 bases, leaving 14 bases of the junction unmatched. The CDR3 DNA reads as TGTGCCAGCAGCCCCCAGGGAGCGGGGGGCCGTGGTGAGCAGTTCTTC. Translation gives CASSPQGAGGRGEQFF. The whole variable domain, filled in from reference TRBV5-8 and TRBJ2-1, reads EAGVTQSPTHLIKTRGQQATLRCSPISGHTSVYWYQQALGLGLQFLLWYDEGEERNRGNFPPRFSGRQFPNYSSELNVNALELEDSALYLCASSPQGAGGRGEQFFGPGTRLTVL.

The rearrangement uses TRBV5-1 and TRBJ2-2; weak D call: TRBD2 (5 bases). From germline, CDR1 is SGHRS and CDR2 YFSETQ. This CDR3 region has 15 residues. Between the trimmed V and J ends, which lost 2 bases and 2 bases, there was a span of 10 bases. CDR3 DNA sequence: TGCGCCAGCAGCTTTCTGGCTAGCAACACCGGGGAGCTGTTTTTT. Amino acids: CASSFLASNTGELFF. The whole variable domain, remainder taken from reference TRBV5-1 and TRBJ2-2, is KAGVTQTPRYLIKTRGQQVTLSCSPISGHRSVSWYQQTPGQGLQFLFEYFSETQRNKGNFPGRFSGRQFSNSRSEMNVSTLELGDSALYLCASSFLASNTGELFFGEGSRLTVL.

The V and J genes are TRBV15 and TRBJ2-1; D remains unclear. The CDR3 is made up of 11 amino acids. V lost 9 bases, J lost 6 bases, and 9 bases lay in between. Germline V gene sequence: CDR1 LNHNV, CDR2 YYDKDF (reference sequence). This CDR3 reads CATQAFNEQFF. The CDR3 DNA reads TGTGCCACGCAGGCTTTCAATGAGCAGTTCTTC.

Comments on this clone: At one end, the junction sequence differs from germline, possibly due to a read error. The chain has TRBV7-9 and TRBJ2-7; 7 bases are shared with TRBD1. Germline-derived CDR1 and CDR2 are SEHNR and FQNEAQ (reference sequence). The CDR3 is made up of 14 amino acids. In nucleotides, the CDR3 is TGTTCCAGCAGCCCCCTCGACAGGGTGTTCGAGCAGTACTTC. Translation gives CSSSPLDRVFEQYF.

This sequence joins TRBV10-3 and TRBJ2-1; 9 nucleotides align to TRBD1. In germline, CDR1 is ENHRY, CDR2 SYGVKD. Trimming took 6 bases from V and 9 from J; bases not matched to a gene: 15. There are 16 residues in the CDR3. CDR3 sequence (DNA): TGTGCCATCAGAACCGGTTCGGGACAGGGAGAGAGTGAGCAGTTCTTC. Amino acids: CAIRTGSGQGESEQFF.

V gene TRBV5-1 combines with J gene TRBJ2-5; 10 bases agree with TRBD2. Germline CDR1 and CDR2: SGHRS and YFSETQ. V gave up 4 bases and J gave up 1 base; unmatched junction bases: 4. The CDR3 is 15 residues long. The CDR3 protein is CASSVSSGGQETQYF. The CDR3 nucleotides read TGCGCCAGCAGCGTCTCTAGCGGGGGCCAAGAGACCCAGTACTTC.

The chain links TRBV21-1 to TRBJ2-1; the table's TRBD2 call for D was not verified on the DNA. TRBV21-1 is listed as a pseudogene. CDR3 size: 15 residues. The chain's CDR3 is CASSTPGLGANEQFF. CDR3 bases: TGTGCCAGCAGCACTCCGGGACTAGGAGCCAATGAGCAGTTCTTC.

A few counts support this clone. The CDR3 bases are TGTGCCAGCAGTGAACATGGCGGGGGGGCAACAGATACGCAGTATTTT. The encoded protein is CASSEHGGGATDTQYF. The V gene is TRBV2, the J gene TRBJ2-3; 9 bases are a match to TRBD2. The J segment lost 3 bases and the V segment lost 2 bases, leaving 6 bases of the junction unmatched. The CDR3 sequence is 16 residues long. Germline values: CDR1 SNHLY, CDR2 FYNNEI.

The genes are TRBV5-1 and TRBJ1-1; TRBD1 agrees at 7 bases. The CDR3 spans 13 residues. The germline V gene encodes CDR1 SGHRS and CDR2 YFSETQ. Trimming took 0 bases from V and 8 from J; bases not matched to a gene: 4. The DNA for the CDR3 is TGCGCCAGCAGCTTGGCCGGGACAGACGAAGCTTTCTTT. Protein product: CASSLAGTDEAFF.

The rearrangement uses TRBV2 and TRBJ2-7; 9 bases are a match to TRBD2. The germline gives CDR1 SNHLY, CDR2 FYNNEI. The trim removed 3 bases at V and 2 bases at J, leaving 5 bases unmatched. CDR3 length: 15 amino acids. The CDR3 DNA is TGTGCCAGCAGTGATACCCAGCGGGGGGCCTACGAGCAGTACTTC. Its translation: CASSDTQRGAYEQYF.

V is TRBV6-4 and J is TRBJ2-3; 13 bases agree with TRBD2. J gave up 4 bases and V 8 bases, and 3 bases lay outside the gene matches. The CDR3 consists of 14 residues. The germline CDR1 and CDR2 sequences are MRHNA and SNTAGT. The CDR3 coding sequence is TGTGCCAGCTCGGGGACTAGCGGGGCAGATACGCAGTATTTT. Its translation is CASSGTSGADTQYF.

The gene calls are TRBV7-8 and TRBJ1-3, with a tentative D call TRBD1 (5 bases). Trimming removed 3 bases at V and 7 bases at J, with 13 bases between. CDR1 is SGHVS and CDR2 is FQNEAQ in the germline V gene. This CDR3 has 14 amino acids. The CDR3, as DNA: TGTGCCAGCAGCTTGGGGCCAGCCGGGAACACCATATATTTT. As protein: CASSLGPAGNTIYF.

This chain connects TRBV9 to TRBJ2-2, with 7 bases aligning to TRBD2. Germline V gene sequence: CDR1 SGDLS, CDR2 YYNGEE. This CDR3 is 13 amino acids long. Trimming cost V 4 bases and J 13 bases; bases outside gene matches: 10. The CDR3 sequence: CASSPIGEGRLFF. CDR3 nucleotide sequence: TGTGCCAGCAGCCCAATTGGGGAGGGAAGGCTGTTTTTT.

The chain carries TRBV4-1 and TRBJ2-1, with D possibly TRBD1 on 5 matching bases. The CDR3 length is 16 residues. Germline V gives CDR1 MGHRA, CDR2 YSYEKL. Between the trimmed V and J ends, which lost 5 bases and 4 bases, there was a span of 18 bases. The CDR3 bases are TGCGCCAGCAGCGCTTGGGTAGGGGCGCTTTACAATGAGCAGTTCTTC. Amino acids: CASSAWVGALYNEQFF.

CDR3 amino acids: CASRDTGTLHF. The CDR3 nucleotides read TGTGCCAGCAGGGACACCGGAACCCTCCACTTT. The V call is TRBV6-1, the J call TRBJ1-6; tentative D call: TRBD1 (5 bases). The CDR3 is made up of 11 amino acids. Between the trimmed V and J ends, which lost 6 bases and 14 bases, there was a span of 11 bases. Germline CDR1 reads MNHNS; CDR2 reads SASEGT.

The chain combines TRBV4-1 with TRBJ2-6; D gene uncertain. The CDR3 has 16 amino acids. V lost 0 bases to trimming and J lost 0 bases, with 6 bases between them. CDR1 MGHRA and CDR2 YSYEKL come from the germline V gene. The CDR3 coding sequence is TGCGCCAGCAGCCAAGATTTCGGCTCTGGGGCCAACGTCCTGACTTTC. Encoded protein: CASSQDFGSGANVLTF.